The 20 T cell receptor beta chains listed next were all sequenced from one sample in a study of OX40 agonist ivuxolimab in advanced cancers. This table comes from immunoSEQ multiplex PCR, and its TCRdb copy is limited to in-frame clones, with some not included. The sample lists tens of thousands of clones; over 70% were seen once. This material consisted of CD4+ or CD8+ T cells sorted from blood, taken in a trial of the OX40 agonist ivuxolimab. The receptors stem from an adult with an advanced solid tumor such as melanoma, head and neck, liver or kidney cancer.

The CDR3 loop reads CASSEGTVLYGYTF. In DNA form, the CDR3 reads TGTGCCAGCAGTGAAGGGACGGTCCTCTATGGCTACACCTTC. The chain links TRBV6-1 to TRBJ1-2; D is unresolved. This CDR3 region has 14 residues. Trimming removed 1 base at V and 4 bases at J, with 10 bases between. Germline assignment: CDR1 MNHNS and CDR2 SASEGT.

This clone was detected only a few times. CDR3 in amino acids: CASSISKGNQPQHF. The CDR3 DNA follows: TGTGCCAGCAGCATCTCAAAAGGGAATCAGCCCCAGCATTTT. V gene TRBV7-2 combines with J gene TRBJ1-5, with D hard to call. This CDR3 has 14 amino acids. Looked up from germline, CDR1 is SGHTA and CDR2 is FQGNSA. Trimming took 5 bases from V and 4 from J, leaving 12 bases between them. Variable domain in full (rest from reference TRBV7-2 and TRBJ1-5): GAGVSQSPSNKVTEKGKDVELRCDPISGHTALYWYRQSLGQGLEFLIYFQGNSAPDKSGLPSDRFSAERTGGSVSTLTIQRTQQEDSAVYLCASSISKGNQPQHFGDGTRLSIL.

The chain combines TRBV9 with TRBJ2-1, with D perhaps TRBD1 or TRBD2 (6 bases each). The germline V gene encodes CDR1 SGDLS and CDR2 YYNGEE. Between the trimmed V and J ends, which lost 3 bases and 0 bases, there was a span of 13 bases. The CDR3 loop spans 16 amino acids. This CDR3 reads CASSEHGGRSYNEQFF. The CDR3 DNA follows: TGTGCCAGCAGCGAACACGGGGGCCGCTCCTACAATGAGCAGTTCTTC.

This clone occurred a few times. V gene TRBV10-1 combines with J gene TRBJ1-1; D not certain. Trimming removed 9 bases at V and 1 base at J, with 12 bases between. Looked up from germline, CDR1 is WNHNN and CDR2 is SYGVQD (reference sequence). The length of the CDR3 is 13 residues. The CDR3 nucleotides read TGCGCCAGTTCGAAAAACCAGAACACTGAAGCTTTCTTT. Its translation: CASSKNQNTEAFF.

The CDR3 region has the DNA TGCGCCAGCAGCTTGGGATTAGGACAGGGGTTCGAGCAGTACTTC. The encoded protein is CASSLGLGQGFEQYF. The V gene is TRBV5-1, the J gene TRBJ2-7; 9 nucleotides agree with TRBD1. Germline V gene sequence: CDR1 SGHRS, CDR2 YFSETQ. CDR3 size: 15 residues. Trimming cost V 0 bases and J 6 bases; bases outside gene matches: 7.

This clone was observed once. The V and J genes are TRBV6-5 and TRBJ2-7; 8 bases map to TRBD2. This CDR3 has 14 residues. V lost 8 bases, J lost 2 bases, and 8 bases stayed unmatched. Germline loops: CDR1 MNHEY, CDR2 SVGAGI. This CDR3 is CASGPGLDTYEQYF. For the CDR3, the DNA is TGTGCCAGCGGGCCGGGACTAGATACCTACGAGCAGTACTTC.

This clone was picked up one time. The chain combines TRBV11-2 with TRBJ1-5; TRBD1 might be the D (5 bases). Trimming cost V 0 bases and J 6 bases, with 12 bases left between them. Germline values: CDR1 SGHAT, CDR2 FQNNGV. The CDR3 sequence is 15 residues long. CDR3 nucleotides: TGTGCCAGCAGCTTAGACTTGCAGGGAGGTCAGCCCCAGCATTTT. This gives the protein CASSLDLQGGQPQHF.

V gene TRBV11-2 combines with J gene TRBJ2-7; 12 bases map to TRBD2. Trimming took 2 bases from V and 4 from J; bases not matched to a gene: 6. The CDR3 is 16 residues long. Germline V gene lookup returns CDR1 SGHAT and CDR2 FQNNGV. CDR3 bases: TGTGCCAGCAGCTTAATTAGACTAGCGGGAGAATACGAGCAGTACTTC. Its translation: CASSLIRLAGEYEQYF.

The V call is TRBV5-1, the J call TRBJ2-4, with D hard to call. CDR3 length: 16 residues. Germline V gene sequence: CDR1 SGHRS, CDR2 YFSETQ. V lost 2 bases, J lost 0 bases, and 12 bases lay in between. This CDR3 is CASSLNDGVAKNIQYF. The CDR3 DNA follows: TGCGCCAGCAGCTTAAACGACGGTGTAGCCAAAAACATTCAGTACTTC.

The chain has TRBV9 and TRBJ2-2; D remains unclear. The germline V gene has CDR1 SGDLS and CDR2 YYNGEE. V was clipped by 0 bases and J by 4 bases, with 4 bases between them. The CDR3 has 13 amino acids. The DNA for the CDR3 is TGTGCCAGCAGCGTAGTTTCCACCGGGGAGCTGTTTTTT. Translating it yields CASSVVSTGELFF.

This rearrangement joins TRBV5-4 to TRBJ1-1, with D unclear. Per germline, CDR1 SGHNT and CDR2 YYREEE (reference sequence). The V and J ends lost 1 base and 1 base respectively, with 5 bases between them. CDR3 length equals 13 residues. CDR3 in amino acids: CASSLSQNTEAFF. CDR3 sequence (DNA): TGTGCCAGCAGCTTGAGTCAGAACACTGAAGCTTTCTTT.

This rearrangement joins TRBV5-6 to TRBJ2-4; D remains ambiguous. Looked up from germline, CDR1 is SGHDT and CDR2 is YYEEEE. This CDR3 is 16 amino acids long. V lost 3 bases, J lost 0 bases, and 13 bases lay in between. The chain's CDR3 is CASSSAIVLAKNIQYF. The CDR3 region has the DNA TGTGCCAGCAGCTCGGCCATTGTTCTAGCCAAAAACATTCAGTACTTC.

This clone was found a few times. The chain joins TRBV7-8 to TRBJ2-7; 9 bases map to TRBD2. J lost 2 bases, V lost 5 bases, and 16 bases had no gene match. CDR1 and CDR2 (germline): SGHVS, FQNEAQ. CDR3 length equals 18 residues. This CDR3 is CASSKGHATSGNPYEQYF. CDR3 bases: TGTGCCAGCAGCAAGGGACACGCGACTAGCGGAAACCCCTACGAGCAGTACTTC.

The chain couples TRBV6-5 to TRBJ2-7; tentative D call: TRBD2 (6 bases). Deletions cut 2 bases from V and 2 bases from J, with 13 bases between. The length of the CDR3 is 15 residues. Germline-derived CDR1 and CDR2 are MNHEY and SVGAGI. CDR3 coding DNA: TGTGCCAGCAGTTACGGGGTTAGCGGCGCCTACGAGCAGTACTTC. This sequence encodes CASSYGVSGAYEQYF.

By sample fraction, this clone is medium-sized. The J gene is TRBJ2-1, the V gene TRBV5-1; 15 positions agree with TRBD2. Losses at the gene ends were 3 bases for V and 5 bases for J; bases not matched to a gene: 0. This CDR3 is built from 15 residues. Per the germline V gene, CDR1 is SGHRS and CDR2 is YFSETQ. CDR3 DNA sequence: TGCGCCAGCAGCTGGACTAGCGGGGGGGACAATGAGCAGTTCTTC. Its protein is CASSWTSGGDNEQFF.

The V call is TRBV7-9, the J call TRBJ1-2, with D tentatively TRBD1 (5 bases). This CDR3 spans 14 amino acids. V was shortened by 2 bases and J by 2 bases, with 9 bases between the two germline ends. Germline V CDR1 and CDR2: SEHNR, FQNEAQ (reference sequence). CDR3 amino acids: CASSLLGVNYGYTF. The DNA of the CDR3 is TGTGCCAGCAGCTTACTGGGGGTCAACTATGGCTACACCTTC. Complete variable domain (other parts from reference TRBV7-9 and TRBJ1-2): DTGVSQNPRHKITKRGQNVTFRCDPISEHNRLYWYRQTLGQGPEFLTYFQNEAQLEKSRLLSDRFSAERPKGSFSTLEIQRTEQGDSAMYLCASSLLGVNYGYTFGSGTRLTVV.

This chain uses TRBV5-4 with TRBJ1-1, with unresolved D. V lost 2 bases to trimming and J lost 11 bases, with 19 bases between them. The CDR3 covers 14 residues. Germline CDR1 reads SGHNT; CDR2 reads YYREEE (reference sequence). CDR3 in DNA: TGTGCCAGCAGCTTAGCCGGACGACGGGCTGGGGCTTTCTTT. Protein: CASSLAGRRAGAFF. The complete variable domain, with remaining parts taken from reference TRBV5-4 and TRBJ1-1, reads ETGVTQSPTHLIKTRGQQVTLRCSSQSGHNTVSWYQQALGQGPQFIFQYYREEENGRGNFPPRFSGLQFPNYSSELNVNALELDDSALYLCASSLAGRRAGAFFGQGTRLTVV.

The CDR3 is CASSLGSGRAGSTDTQYF. The CDR3 nucleotides read TGTGCCAGCAGTTTAGGTAGCGGGAGGGCCGGGAGCACAGATACGCAGTATTTT. The genes are TRBV27 and TRBJ2-3, with TRBD2 matching 11 bases. Trimming cost V 2 bases and J 0 bases; bases outside gene matches: 7. The CDR3 length is 18 residues. Germline CDR1 is MNHEY and CDR2 is SMNVEV (reference sequence).

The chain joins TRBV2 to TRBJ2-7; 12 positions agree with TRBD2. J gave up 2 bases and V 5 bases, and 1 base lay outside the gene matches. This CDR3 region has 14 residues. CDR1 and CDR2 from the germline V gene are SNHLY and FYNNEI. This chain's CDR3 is CASSTSGGTYEQYF. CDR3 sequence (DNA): TGTGCCAGCAGTACTAGCGGGGGGACCTACGAGCAGTACTTC.

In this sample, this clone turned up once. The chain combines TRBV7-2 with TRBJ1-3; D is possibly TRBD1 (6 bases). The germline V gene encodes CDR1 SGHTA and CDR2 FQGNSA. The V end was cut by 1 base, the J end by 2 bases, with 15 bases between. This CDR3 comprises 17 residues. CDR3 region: CASSLVDSGAPGNTIYF. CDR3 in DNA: TGTGCCAGCAGCTTAGTCGACTCAGGGGCTCCTGGAAACACCATATATTTT.